This T cell receptor beta chain was identified in a study of T cell responses to AZD1222 COVID-19 vaccine. Whole-study findings and limits: Possibly, clonal diversity was underestimated; donors were largely white British and included more females. Baseline seropositives among AZD1222 recipients totaled only 5 or 6. Spike was spanned by vaccine-associated CD4 TCRs, with dominance at 160-218 and 743-854. Repertoire collection took place solely once the T cell response had peaked.

This CDR3 region has 13 residues. The V gene end was trimmed by 4 bases and the J gene end by 0 bases; junction bases not matched to a gene: 1. From germline, CDR1 is SQVTM and CDR2 ANQGSEA. On this clone: Antigen: not known.

Data came from immunoSEQ multiplex PCR; TCRdb stores just in-frame clones and leaves some out. The table has about 81,000 clones, approximately 85% seen once. The chain carries TRBV29-1 and TRBJ2-3; 7 bases are shared with TRBD1. This TCR was recovered from an adult who received the AZD1222 COVID-19 vaccine. Sequencing used peripheral blood, obtained 28 days after the second AZD1222 dose. The CDR3 region is CSVGDRSTDTQYF. In nucleotides, the CDR3 is TGCAGCGTTGGGGACAGAAGCACAGATACGCAGTATTTT.